The 11 T cell receptor beta chains below were found in one sample sequenced in a study of blood T cell repertoires in COVID-19. Repertoires were generated with immunoSEQ multiplex PCR, while TCRdb's copy carries only in-frame clones and drops some. Of roughly 150,000 clones listed, about 83% are singletons. The specimen sequenced was peripheral blood. Source of these receptors: a man between 65 and 85 years old who had recovered from COVID-19.

Notes on this clone: The junction departs from germline at one end; a sequencing error may be responsible. V gene TRBV7-2 combines with J gene TRBJ1-6, with TRBD1 as a possible D gene (5 bases). Germline assignment: CDR1 SGHTA and CDR2 FQGNSA. The CDR3 has 12 residues. The CDR3 sequence: CASSLAGRGLSF. The CDR3 bases are TGTGCCAGCAGCTTAGCGGGAAGGGGACTCTCCTTT.

For the CDR3, the DNA is TGTGCCAGCAGCTTACAGGCAGCAAATAGCAATCAGCCCCAGCATTTT. Translating gives CASSLQAANSNQPQHF. The chain uses TRBV7-2 and TRBJ1-5; no clear D. The germline V gene encodes CDR1 SGHTA and CDR2 FQGNSA. The germline V and J ends were trimmed by 2 bases and 0 bases, with 11 bases remaining between them. The CDR3 has 16 amino acids.

In this sample, this clone turned up a few times. The genes are TRBV6-6 and TRBJ2-1; TRBD2 agrees at 11 bases. The CDR3 runs 14 residues. The V segment lost 6 bases and the J segment 4 bases; nucleotides outside the gene matches: 2. Germline V gene lookup returns CDR1 MNHNY and CDR2 SVGAGI (reference sequence). CDR3 sequence reads: CASRRLAGYNEQFF. The CDR3 bases are TGTGCCAGCAGAAGACTAGCGGGATACAATGAGCAGTTCTTC.

This chain uses TRBV6-1 with TRBJ2-1; 7 bases are shared with TRBD2. Per the germline V gene, CDR1 is MNHNS and CDR2 is SASEGT. This CDR3 is 17 amino acids long. V trimming: 3 bases; J trimming: 5 bases; junction bases outside the gene matches: 13. The CDR3 here is CASSDSSGHRQDNEQFF. The CDR3 coding sequence is TGTGCCAGCAGTGATTCTAGCGGCCACCGCCAAGACAATGAGCAGTTCTTC.

The V and J genes are TRBV2 and TRBJ2-7; 7 nucleotides align to TRBD1. The CDR3 runs 15 residues. Trimming took 3 bases from V and 1 from J; bases not matched to a gene: 6. The V gene's germline CDR1 is SNHLY and CDR2 FYNNEI. The CDR3 region is CASSDATGSSYEQYF. The CDR3 coding sequence is TGTGCCAGCAGTGATGCGACAGGGTCATCCTACGAGCAGTACTTC.

V gene TRBV29-1 combines with J gene TRBJ2-1, with unresolved D. V lost 4 bases to trimming and J lost 0 bases, with 10 bases between them. The CDR3 totals 14 residues. Germline CDR1 SQVTM, CDR2 ANQGSEA. CDR3 in amino acids: CSVGALNSYNEQFF. CDR3 coding DNA: TGCAGCGTTGGCGCTCTTAACTCCTACAATGAGCAGTTCTTC.

V and J are TRBV23-1 and TRBJ2-7, with D possibly being TRBD1 (6 bases). TRBV23-1 is classed as an ORF, of uncertain function. CDR3 length: 16 amino acids. Trimming pared 2 bases from V and 6 bases from J, leaving 20 bases between. DNA for the CDR3: TGCGCCAGCAGTCAAATGGGGGCTCCAAGGCCCTCCGAGCAGTACTTC. Translating gives CASSQMGAPRPSEQYF.

The rearrangement joins TRBV19 to TRBJ1-5; TRBD1 agrees at 7 bases. J lost 2 bases, V lost 5 bases, and 6 bases had no gene match. The CDR3 is 15 amino acids. Germline V lookup: CDR1 LNHDA, CDR2 SQIVND (reference sequence). The CDR3 nucleotides read TGTGCCAGTAGTGAAGACAGGGAGGGCAATCAGCCCCAGCATTTT. As protein: CASSEDREGNQPQHF.

The gene calls are TRBV6-5 and TRBJ2-1; TRBD1 is a possible D gene (6 bases). The CDR3 runs to 16 residues. The V and J ends lost 4 bases and 4 bases respectively, with 17 bases between them. Germline loops: CDR1 MNHEY, CDR2 SVGAGI. The CDR3 here is CASSSTPQGLYNEQFF. DNA of the CDR3: TGTGCCAGCAGTTCTACTCCACAGGGTCTGTACAATGAGCAGTTCTTC.

This clone was detected many times. The chain employs TRBV28 and TRBJ1-5; perhaps TRBD1 as D (5 bases). Trimming pared 6 bases from V and 5 bases from J, leaving 11 bases between. The CDR3 has 13 amino acids. Germline lookup yields CDR1 MDHEN and CDR2 SYDVKM. CDR3 in amino acids: CASRTVVDQPQHF. The CDR3 DNA reads TGTGCCAGCAGGACAGTTGTGGATCAGCCCCAGCATTTT. The variable domain in full, with the rest retrieved from reference TRBV28 and TRBJ1-5, is DVKVTQSSRYLVKRTGEKVFLECVQDMDHENMFWYRQDPGLGLRLIYFSYDVKMKEKGDIPEGYSVSREKKERFSLILESASTNQTSMYLCASRTVVDQPQHFGDGTRLSIL.

This clone appeared a few times. The chain uses TRBV5-4 and TRBJ2-4, with 10 bases that match TRBD2. Germline lookup yields CDR1 SGHNT and CDR2 YYREEE (reference sequence). CDR3 length: 15 residues. J lost 6 bases, V lost 2 bases, and 5 bases had no gene match. The CDR3 coding sequence is TGTGCCAGCAGCTTTGGGCTAGCGGGAGCAAACATTCAGTACTTC. This sequence encodes CASSFGLAGANIQYF.